The present entry profiles one TCR beta chain with its context. After removal of 1 base from V and 0 bases from J, the junction contained 8 bases not matched to a gene. CDR3 length: 17 residues. Germline V gene sequence: CDR1 SGHAT, CDR2 FQNNGV. The source of the sample is a study of blood T cell repertoires in COVID-19. Overall study: Sample material is recorded as cDNA or gDNA derived from T cells, B-cell-depleted T cells, or PBMCs.

In the original analysis: By means of reference gene primer amplification, nucleated cell counts were estimated. Generated by immunoSEQ multiplex PCR, the TCRdb table keeps only in-frame clones and is missing some. V, J and clone size reflect that table, while D and trimming were determined from the DNA. This table holds some 55,000 clones, around 87% found once. What was sequenced was peripheral blood. The sequence derives from a man between 60 and 75 years old with acute or convalescent COVID-19. The V and J genes are TRBV11-2 and TRBJ1-1, with 7 nucleotides matching TRBD1. CDR3 residues: CASSLVQLQGLNTEAFF. The CDR3 region has the DNA TGTGCCAGCAGCTTAGTCCAACTACAGGGGCTGAACACTGAAGCTTTCTTT. Variable domain in full (rest from reference TRBV11-2 and TRBJ1-1): EAGVAQSPRYKIIEKRQSVAFWCNPISGHATLYWYQQILGQGPKLLIQFQNNGVVDDSQLPKDRFSAERLKGVDSTLKIQPAKLEDSAVYLCASSLVQLQGLNTEAFFGQGTRLTVV.